The 26 T cell receptor beta chains listed next were all sequenced from one sample in a study of blood T cell repertoires in COVID-19. Clones were sequenced by immunoSEQ multiplex PCR, and TCRdb holds only the in-frame ones, with some missing. The sample contains some 200,000 clones, roughly 80% of which appear only once. Material: PBMCs or T cells enriched from blood (not recorded which). These receptors were taken from a man aged 40-55 years who had recovered from COVID-19.

This sequence joins TRBV30 and TRBJ1-1; TRBD1 agrees at 7 bases. The germline V gene encodes CDR1 GTSNPN and CDR2 SVGIG (reference sequence). Unmatched junction bases numbered 7, after V lost 5 bases and J lost 4 bases. This CDR3 is 13 amino acids long. This CDR3 is CAWCYRGVTEAFF. CDR3 DNA sequence: TGTGCCTGGTGCTACAGGGGTGTCACTGAAGCTTTCTTT.

This clone turned up a few times. This chain uses TRBV4-1 with TRBJ1-3; 10 bases are shared with TRBD1. Germline-derived CDR1 and CDR2 are MGHRA and YSYEKL. The ends lost 0 bases at V and 4 bases at J; junction bases unmatched: 9. This CDR3 has 18 amino acids. The CDR3 loop is CASSQDRTGQGYGNTIYF. CDR3 nucleotides: TGCGCCAGCAGCCAAGATAGAACGGGACAGGGGTACGGAAACACCATATATTTT.

V usage is TRBV28 and J usage is TRBJ1-3; no clear D. This CDR3 has 14 amino acids. Germline CDR1 reads MDHEN; CDR2 reads SYDVKM. Between the trimmed V and J ends, which lost 5 bases and 4 bases, there was a span of 12 bases. The CDR3 here is CASSIDGRGNTIYF. The CDR3 DNA reads as TGTGCCAGCAGTATAGACGGGAGAGGAAACACCATATATTTT. Filled out from reference TRBV28 and TRBJ1-3, the complete variable domain reads DVKVTQSSRYLVKRTGEKVFLECVQDMDHENMFWYRQDPGLGLRLIYFSYDVKMKEKGDIPEGYSVSREKKERFSLILESASTNQTSMYLCASSIDGRGNTIYFGEGSWLTVV.

The chain joins TRBV30 to TRBJ1-2; 7 bases fit TRBD1. With 3 bases clipped from V and 0 bases from J, the junction kept 7 bases outside the gene matches. Looked up from germline, CDR1 is GTSNPN and CDR2 is SVGIG (reference sequence). The CDR3 has 15 residues. The CDR3 DNA reads TGTGCCTGGAGGCCCGGGACAGTAGCTAACTATGGCTACACCTTC. Its protein is CAWRPGTVANYGYTF.

The J gene is TRBJ2-5, the V gene TRBV24-1; D is perhaps TRBD1 (6 bases). This CDR3 is built from 12 residues. From germline, CDR1 is KGHDR and CDR2 SFDVKD. Trimming removed 5 bases at V and 4 bases at J, with 7 bases between. The CDR3 here is CATSVTGETQYF. The CDR3 DNA sequence: TGTGCCACCAGTGTGACAGGAGAGACCCAGTACTTC.

The chain couples TRBV18 to TRBJ1-1, with TRBD1 matching 7 bases. Germline trimming cut 2 bases from V and 4 bases from J; bases unmatched to any gene: 4. This CDR3 has 14 residues. Per the germline V gene, CDR1 is KGHSH and CDR2 is LQKENI. The CDR3 DNA sequence: TGTGCCAGCTCACCAGGGCAGGGGGGCACTGAAGCTTTCTTT. The encoded protein is CASSPGQGGTEAFF.

The chain has TRBV10-3 and TRBJ2-7, with D possibly matching TRBD2 (6 bases). This CDR3 is built from 14 residues. Germline V lookup: CDR1 ENHRY, CDR2 SYGVKD. V shed 4 bases and J shed 6 bases, with 16 bases lying between them. CDR3 bases: TGTGCCATCAGTGCTGGAGGGACCGGGGGCGAGCAGTACTTC. Its translation is CAISAGGTGGEQYF.

CDR3 nucleotide sequence: TGTGCCAGCAGCACCAGGACCGGGACTAGCGGGGGGTACGGGGAGCTGTTTTTT. Translating gives CASSTRTGTSGGYGELFF. The chain couples TRBV11-2 to TRBJ2-2, with 15 positions matching TRBD2. With 5 bases clipped from V and 7 bases from J, the junction kept 11 bases outside the gene matches. Germline loops: CDR1 SGHAT, CDR2 FQNNGV. The length of the CDR3 is 18 residues.

The chain joins TRBV6-6 to TRBJ2-3; weak D call: TRBD1 (5 bases). The CDR3 spans 14 residues. V was clipped by 6 bases and J by 0 bases, with 10 bases between them. Germline CDR1 reads MNHNY; CDR2 reads SVGAGI (reference sequence). The CDR3 nucleotides read TGTGCCAGCAGGTTGACAGCTAGCACAGATACGCAGTATTTT. This codes for CASRLTASTDTQYF.

This clone was observed many times. V and J are TRBV7-8 and TRBJ2-2; TRBD1 agrees at 8 bases. This CDR3 has 17 amino acids. After removal of 7 bases from V and 1 base from J, the junction contained 11 bases not matched to a gene. Germline V gene data show CDR1 as SGHVS and CDR2 as FQNEAQ. CDR3 nucleotides: TGTGCCAGCATCCTCGGATCCGGGACAGGGAACACCGGGGAGCTGTTTTTT. Translating gives CASILGSGTGNTGELFF.

The chain is built from TRBV5-6 and TRBJ1-4, with 8 bases aligning to TRBD1. Germline CDR1 is SGHDT and CDR2 is YYEEEE. The CDR3 has 14 residues. V lost 2 bases, J lost 10 bases, and 7 bases stayed unmatched. CDR3 sequence: CASSFQGASGKLFF. The CDR3 nucleotides are TGTGCCAGCAGCTTTCAGGGGGCGTCTGGAAAACTGTTTTTT.

V usage is TRBV4-3 and J usage is TRBJ2-1; D is perhaps TRBD2 (6 bases). Germline assignment: CDR1 LGHNA and CDR2 YSLEER. CDR3 size: 16 residues. V gave up 0 bases and J gave up 1 base, with 10 bases separating them. CDR3 bases: TGCGCCAGCAGCCAAGACATAGCGGCTTCCTACAATGAGCAGTTCTTC. Amino acids: CASSQDIAASYNEQFF.

The chain is built from TRBV10-2 and TRBJ2-7; 9 bases fit TRBD2. The CDR3 runs to 15 residues. Germline V gene lookup returns CDR1 WSHSY and CDR2 SAAADI. Germline trimming cut 3 bases from V and 1 base from J; bases unmatched to any gene: 4. For the CDR3, the DNA is TGCGCCAGCAGTGAATTAGCGGGGGTTTCCTACGAGCAGTACTTC. Protein: CASSELAGVSYEQYF.

The genes are TRBV23-1 and TRBJ2-3, with D possibly being TRBD2 (6 bases). TRBV23-1 is known as an ORF, though its function is uncertain. V lost 3 bases, J lost 0 bases, and 16 bases lay in between. The CDR3 is 17 amino acids. The CDR3 loop is CASSQGTVRASTDTQYF. In DNA form, the CDR3 reads TGCGCCAGCAGTCAGGGGACTGTTCGAGCTAGCACAGATACGCAGTATTTT.

The V gene is TRBV16, the J gene TRBJ2-7; D perhaps matches TRBD2 (6 bases). In germline, CDR1 is KGHSY, CDR2 FQNENV. V lost 2 bases and J lost 0, with 14 bases in between. The CDR3 length is 16 residues. In DNA form, the CDR3 reads TGTGCCAGCAGCCAAAGGCGTCAGGACTACTCCTACGAGCAGTACTTC. This gives the protein CASSQRRQDYSYEQYF.

The V call is TRBV6-2 or TRBV6-3, the J call TRBJ1-6; TRBD1 is a possible D gene (6 bases). This CDR3 spans 12 amino acids. Looked up from germline, CDR1 is MNHEY and CDR2 is SVGEGT. Deletions cut 2 bases from V and 14 bases from J, with 10 bases between. This CDR3 reads CASSYPQGTLHF. The DNA of the CDR3 is TGTGCCAGCAGTTACCCCCAGGGGACCCTCCACTTT.

V and J are TRBV5-5 and TRBJ1-2; D is perhaps TRBD1 (6 bases). V lost 4 bases and J 8 bases, leaving 18 bases between the germline ends. The CDR3 loop spans 14 amino acids. CDR1 SGHKS and CDR2 YYEKEE come from the germline V gene (reference sequence). The CDR3 spells CASSPRGAQVGYTF. The CDR3, as DNA: TGTGCCAGCAGCCCACGGGGGGCGCAGGTCGGCTACACCTTC.

The rearrangement joins TRBV9 to TRBJ1-6, with no clear D. The CDR3 has 14 residues. CDR1 is SGDLS, CDR2 YYNGEE, per germline. Trimming cost V 0 bases and J 6 bases, with 7 bases left between them. The CDR3 loop is CASSVGRLNSPLHF. CDR3 sequence (DNA): TGTGCCAGCAGCGTAGGGCGGCTTAATTCACCCCTCCACTTT.

The CDR3 reads CASSESAENTGELFF. The CDR3 DNA reads TGTGCCAGCAGTGAAAGCGCTGAGAACACCGGGGAGCTGTTTTTT. The chain combines TRBV6-1 with TRBJ2-2, with D unclear. From germline, CDR1 is MNHNS and CDR2 SASEGT. The CDR3 loop spans 15 amino acids. Trimming shortened V by 2 bases and J by 1 base, and 8 bases separated the two germline ends.

This rearrangement joins TRBV7-3 to TRBJ1-2, with D possibly matching TRBD1 (6 bases). This CDR3 has 20 residues. V shed 0 bases and J shed 5 bases, with 28 bases lying between them. The V gene's germline CDR1 is SGHTA and CDR2 FQGTGA. The CDR3 region has the DNA TGTGCCAGCAGCTTAACAGGGGGTCCGGGAAGGTCCCGTTCCCCATATGGCTACACCTTC. Amino acids: CASSLTGGPGRSRSPYGYTF.

V usage is TRBV30 and J usage is TRBJ1-1; D unclear. The germline gives CDR1 GTSNPN, CDR2 SVGIG (reference sequence). The CDR3 sequence is 12 residues long. V was shortened by 1 base and J by 1 base, with 4 bases between the two germline ends. CDR3 sequence reads: CAWSAGNTEAFF. The CDR3 DNA is TGTGCCTGGAGTGCAGGGAACACTGAAGCTTTCTTT.

The genes are TRBV2 and TRBJ2-1, with TRBD2 matching over 8 bases. The trim removed 5 bases at V and 8 bases at J, leaving 14 bases unmatched. Germline V gene data show CDR1 as SNHLY and CDR2 as FYNNEI. This CDR3 has 16 amino acids. CDR3 residues: CASSSAPGGSGYEQFF. For the CDR3, the DNA is TGTGCCAGCAGTTCTGCCCCGGGGGGGAGCGGTTATGAGCAGTTCTTC. The full variable domain, in which reference TRBV2 and TRBJ2-1 provide the parts outside the CDR3, is EPEVTQTPSHQVTQMGQEVILRCVPISNHLYFYWYRQILGQKVEFLVSFYNNEISEKSEIFDDQFSVERPDGSNFTLKIRSTKLEDSAMYFCASSSAPGGSGYEQFFGPGTRLTVL.

This clone occurred many times. The rearrangement joins TRBV9 to TRBJ1-1; D not certain. The V end lost 0 bases, the J end lost 1 base, and 7 bases lay between the germline ends. The CDR3 length is 14 residues. Germline V gene sequence: CDR1 SGDLS, CDR2 YYNGEE. DNA for the CDR3: TGTGCCAGCAGCGTAGATTTTCAGAACACTGAAGCTTTCTTT. Its translation is CASSVDFQNTEAFF.

V usage is TRBV5-5 and J usage is TRBJ1-2, with 7 bases identical to TRBD1. V shed 0 bases, J shed 0 bases, and the junction held 2 bases outside the gene matches. CDR3 length: 15 residues. Germline lookup yields CDR1 SGHKS and CDR2 YYEKEE (reference sequence). The CDR3: CASSLAQGANYGYTF. CDR3 in DNA: TGTGCCAGCAGCTTGGCCCAGGGGGCTAACTATGGCTACACCTTC. Variable domain in full (rest from reference TRBV5-5 and TRBJ1-2): DAGVTQSPTHLIKTRGQQVTLRCSPISGHKSVSWYQQVLGQGPQFIFQYYEKEERGRGNFPDRFSARQFPNYSSELNVNALLLGDSALYLCASSLAQGANYGYTFGSGTRLTVV.

This chain connects TRBV5-6 to TRBJ1-6; D possibly corresponds to TRBD1 (6 bases). Per the germline V gene, CDR1 is SGHDT and CDR2 is YYEEEE. Trimming stripped 4 bases from V and 5 bases from J, with 19 bases between. The CDR3 contains 17 residues. CDR3 in amino acids: CASSRAFGQPNNSPLHF. The CDR3 DNA reads TGTGCCAGCAGCCGTGCCTTTGGACAGCCTAATAATTCACCCCTCCACTTT.

The genes are TRBV19 and TRBJ2-1, with 8 bases that match TRBD1. CDR1 is LNHDA, CDR2 SQIVND, per germline (reference sequence). The CDR3 contains 14 residues. The trim removed 6 bases at V and 9 bases at J, leaving 10 bases unmatched. CDR3 coding DNA: TGTGCCAGTAGCCACCCAGGGGGCGATCTTGAGCAGTTCTTC. Residues: CASSHPGGDLEQFF.